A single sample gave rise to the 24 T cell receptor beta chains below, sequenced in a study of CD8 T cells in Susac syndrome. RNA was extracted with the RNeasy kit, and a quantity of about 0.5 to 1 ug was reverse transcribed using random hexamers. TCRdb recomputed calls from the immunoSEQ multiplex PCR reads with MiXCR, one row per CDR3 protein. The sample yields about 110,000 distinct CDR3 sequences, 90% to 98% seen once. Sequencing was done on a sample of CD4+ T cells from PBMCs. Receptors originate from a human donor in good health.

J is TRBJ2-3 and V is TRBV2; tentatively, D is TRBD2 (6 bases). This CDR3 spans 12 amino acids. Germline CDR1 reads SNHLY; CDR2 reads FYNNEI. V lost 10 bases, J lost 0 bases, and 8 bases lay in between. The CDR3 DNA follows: TGTGCCACGGGAGTGAGCACAGATACGCAGTATTTT. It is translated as CATGVSTDTQYF.

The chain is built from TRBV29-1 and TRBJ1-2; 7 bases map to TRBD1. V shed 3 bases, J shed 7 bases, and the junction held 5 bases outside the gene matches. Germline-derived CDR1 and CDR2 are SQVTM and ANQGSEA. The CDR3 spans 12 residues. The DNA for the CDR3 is TGCAGCGTTGAGTCTTCAGGGGGTGGCTACACCTTC. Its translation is CSVESSGGGYTF.

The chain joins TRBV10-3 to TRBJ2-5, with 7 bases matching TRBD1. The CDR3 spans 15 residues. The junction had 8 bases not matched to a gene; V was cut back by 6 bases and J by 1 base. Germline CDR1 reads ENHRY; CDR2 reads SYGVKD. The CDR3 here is CAISPGQTIQETQYF. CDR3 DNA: TGTGCCATCAGCCCGGGACAGACCATCCAAGAGACCCAGTACTTC.

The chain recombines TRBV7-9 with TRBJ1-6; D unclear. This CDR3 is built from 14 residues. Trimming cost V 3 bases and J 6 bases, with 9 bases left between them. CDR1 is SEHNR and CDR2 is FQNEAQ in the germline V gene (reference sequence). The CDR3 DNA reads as TGTGCCAGCAGCTTCGCCCGCGGTAATTCACCCCTCCACTTT. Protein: CASSFARGNSPLHF.

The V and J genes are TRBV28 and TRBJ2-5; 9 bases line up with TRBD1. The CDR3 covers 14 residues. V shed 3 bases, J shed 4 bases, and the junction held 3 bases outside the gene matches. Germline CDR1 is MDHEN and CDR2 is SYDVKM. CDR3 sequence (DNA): TGTGCCAGCAGTTTGACAGGGGGTGGAGAGACCCAGTACTTC. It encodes CASSLTGGGETQYF. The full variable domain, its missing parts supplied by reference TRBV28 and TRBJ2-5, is DVKVTQSSRYLVKRTGEKVFLECVQDMDHENMFWYRQDPGLGLRLIYFSYDVKMKEKGDIPEGYSVSREKKERFSLILESASTNQTSMYLCASSLTGGGETQYFGPGTRLLVL.

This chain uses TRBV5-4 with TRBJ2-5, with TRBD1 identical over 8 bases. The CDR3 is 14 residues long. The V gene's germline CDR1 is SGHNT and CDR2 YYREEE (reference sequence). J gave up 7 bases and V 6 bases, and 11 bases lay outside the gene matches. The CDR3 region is CASNPQGAWGTQYF. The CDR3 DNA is TGTGCCAGCAACCCGCAGGGGGCCTGGGGGACCCAGTACTTC.

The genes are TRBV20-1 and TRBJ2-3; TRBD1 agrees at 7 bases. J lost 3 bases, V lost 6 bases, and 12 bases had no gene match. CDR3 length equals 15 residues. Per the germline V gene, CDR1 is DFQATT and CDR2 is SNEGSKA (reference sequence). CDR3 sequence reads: CSAEGQTILTDTQYF. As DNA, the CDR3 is TGCAGTGCCGAGGGACAGACCATTCTGACAGATACGCAGTATTTT.

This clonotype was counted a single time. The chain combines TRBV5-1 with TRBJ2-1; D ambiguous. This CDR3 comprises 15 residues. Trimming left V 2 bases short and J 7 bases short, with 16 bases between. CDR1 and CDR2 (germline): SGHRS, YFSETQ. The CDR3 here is CASSFSTVLGNEQFF. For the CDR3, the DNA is TGCGCCAGCAGCTTTTCTACCGTCTTGGGAAATGAGCAGTTCTTC.

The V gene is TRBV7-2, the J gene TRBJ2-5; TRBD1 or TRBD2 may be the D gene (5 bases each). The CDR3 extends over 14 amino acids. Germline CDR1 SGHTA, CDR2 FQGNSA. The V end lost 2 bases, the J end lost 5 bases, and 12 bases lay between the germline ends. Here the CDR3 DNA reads TGTGCCAGCAGCTTAATGAGGGGTTGGGAGACCCAGTACTTC. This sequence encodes CASSLMRGWETQYF.

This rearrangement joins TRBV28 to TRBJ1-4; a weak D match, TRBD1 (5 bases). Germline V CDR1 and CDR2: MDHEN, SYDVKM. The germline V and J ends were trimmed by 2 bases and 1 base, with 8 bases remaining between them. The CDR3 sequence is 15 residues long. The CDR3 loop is CASSLVGGTNEKLFF. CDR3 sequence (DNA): TGTGCCAGCAGTTTAGTTGGGGGAACTAATGAAAAACTGTTTTTT.

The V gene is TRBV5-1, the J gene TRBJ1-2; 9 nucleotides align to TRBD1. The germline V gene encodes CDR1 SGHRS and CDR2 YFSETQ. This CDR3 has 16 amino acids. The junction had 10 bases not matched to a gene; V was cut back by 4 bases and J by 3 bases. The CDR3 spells CASSPPVGQGYYGYTF. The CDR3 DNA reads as TGCGCCAGCAGCCCCCCGGTCGGACAGGGGTACTATGGCTACACCTTC.

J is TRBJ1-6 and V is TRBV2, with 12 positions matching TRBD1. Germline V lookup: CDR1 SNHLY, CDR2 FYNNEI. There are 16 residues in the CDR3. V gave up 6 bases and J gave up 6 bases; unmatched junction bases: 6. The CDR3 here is CASSARDRGPNSPLHF. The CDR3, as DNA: TGTGCCAGCAGCGCCCGGGACAGGGGGCCTAATTCACCCCTCCACTTT.

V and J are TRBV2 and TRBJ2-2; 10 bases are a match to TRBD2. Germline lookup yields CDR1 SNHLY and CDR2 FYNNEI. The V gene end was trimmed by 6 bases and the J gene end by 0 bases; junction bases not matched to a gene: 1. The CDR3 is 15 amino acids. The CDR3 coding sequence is TGTGCCAGCAGCGGACTAGCGGCGAACACCGGGGAGCTGTTTTTT. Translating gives CASSGLAANTGELFF.

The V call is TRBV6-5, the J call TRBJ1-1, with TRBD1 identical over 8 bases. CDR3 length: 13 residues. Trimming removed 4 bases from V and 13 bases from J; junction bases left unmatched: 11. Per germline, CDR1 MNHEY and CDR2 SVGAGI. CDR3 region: CASSLQGQEIDFF. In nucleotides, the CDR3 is TGTGCCAGCAGTTTGCAGGGACAGGAGATCGATTTCTTT.

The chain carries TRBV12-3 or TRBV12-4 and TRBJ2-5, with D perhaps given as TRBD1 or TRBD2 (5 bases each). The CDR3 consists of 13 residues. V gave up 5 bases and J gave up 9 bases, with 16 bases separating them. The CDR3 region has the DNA TGTGCCAGCAGTGACCGGGACCCCTCGGCCCAGTACTTC. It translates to CASSDRDPSAQYF.

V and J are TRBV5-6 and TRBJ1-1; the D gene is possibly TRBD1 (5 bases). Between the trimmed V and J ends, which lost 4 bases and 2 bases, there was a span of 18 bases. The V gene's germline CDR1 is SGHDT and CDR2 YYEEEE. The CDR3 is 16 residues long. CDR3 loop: CASSVRWTGPNTEAFF. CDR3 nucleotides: TGTGCCAGCAGCGTGCGTTGGACGGGGCCCAACACTGAAGCTTTCTTT.

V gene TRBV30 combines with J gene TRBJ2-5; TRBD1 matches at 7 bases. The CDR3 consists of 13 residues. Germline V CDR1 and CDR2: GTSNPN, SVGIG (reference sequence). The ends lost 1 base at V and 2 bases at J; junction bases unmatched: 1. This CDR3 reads CAWSGRGQETQYF. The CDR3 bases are TGTGCCTGGAGTGGCAGGGGGCAAGAGACCCAGTACTTC.

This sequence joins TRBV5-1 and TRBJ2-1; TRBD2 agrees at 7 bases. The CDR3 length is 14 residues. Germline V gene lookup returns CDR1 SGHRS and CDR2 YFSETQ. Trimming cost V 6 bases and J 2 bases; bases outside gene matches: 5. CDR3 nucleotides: TGCGCCAGCACCCGGCGGGAGCCCTACAATGAGCAGTTCTTC. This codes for CASTRREPYNEQFF.

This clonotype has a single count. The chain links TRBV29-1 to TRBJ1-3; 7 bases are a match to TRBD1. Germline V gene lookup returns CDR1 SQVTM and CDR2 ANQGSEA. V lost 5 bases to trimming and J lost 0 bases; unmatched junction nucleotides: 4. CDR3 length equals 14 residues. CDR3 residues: CSVYRGASGNTIYF. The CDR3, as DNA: TGCAGCGTTTACAGGGGCGCCTCTGGAAACACCATATATTTT.

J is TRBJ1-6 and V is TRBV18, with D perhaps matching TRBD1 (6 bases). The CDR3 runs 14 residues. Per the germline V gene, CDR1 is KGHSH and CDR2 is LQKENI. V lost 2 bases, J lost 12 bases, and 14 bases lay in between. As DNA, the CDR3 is TGTGCCAGCTCACCAGGGGGGGCCCGGGAACCCCTCCACTTT. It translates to CASSPGGAREPLHF.

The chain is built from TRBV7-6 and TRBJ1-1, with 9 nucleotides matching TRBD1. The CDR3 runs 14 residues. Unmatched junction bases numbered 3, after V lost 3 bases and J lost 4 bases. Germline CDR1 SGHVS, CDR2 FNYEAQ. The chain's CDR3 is CASSLVTGGTEAFF. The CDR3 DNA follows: TGTGCCAGCAGCTTGGTGACAGGGGGCACTGAAGCTTTCTTT.

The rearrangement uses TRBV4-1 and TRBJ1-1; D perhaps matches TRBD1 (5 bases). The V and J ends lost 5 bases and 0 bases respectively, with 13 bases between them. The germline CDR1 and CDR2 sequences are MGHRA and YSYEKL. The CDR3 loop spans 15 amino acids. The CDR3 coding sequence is TGCGCCAGCAGCTCCCGGGACTCCCTGAACACTGAAGCTTTCTTT. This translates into CASSSRDSLNTEAFF.

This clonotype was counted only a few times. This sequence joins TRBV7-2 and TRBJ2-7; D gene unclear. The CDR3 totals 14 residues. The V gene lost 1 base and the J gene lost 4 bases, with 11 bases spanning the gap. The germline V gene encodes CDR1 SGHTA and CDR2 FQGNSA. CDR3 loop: CASSLDGGAYEQYF. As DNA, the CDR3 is TGTGCCAGCAGCTTAGATGGCGGAGCTTACGAGCAGTACTTC.

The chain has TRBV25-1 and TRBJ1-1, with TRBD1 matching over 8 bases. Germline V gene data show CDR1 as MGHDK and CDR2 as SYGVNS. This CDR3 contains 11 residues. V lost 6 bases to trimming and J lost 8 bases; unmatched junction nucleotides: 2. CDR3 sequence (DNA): TGTGCCAGCAGAGCAGGGGGCGAAGCTTTCTTT. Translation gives CASRAGGEAFF.